The 29 T cell receptor beta chains in this list originate from one sample, sequenced in a study of T cells in Graves' hyperthyroidism and ophthalmopathy. RNA transcripts provided the source from which TCR beta CDR3 regions were amplified. HTBI primers were employed in a first-round RT-PCR of the TCR CDR3. TCRdb used MiXCR to reprocess the multiplex PCR reads, holding one entry per CDR3 protein. The table records about 500,000 distinct CDR3 sequences, roughly a sixth of them present only once. Source material: blood. The receptors stem from a young woman with Graves' hyperthyroidism.

This clonotype appeared many times. V usage is TRBV12-5 and J usage is TRBJ2-7; no clear D gene. Trimming stripped 5 bases from V and 3 bases from J, with 17 bases between. This CDR3 has 15 residues. Germline V gene data show CDR1 as LGHNT and CDR2 as FRNRAP. The CDR3 nucleotides read TGTGCTAGTGGTCCGGCAATAGGTTCGGGCTACGAGCAGTACTTC. Translated: CASGPAIGSGYEQYF.

This clonotype has at least ten counts. CDR3 protein: CASSLQDRAGNTIYF. CDR3 coding DNA: TGTGCCAGCAGTCTACAGGACAGGGCTGGAAACACCATATATTTT. The rearrangement joins TRBV2 to TRBJ1-3, with 8 positions matching TRBD1. The germline V gene has CDR1 SNHLY and CDR2 FYNNEI. The V segment lost 5 bases and the J segment 2 bases; nucleotides outside the gene matches: 5. This CDR3 has 15 residues. Using reference TRBV2 and TRBJ1-3 for the parts outside the CDR3, the full variable domain is EPEVTQTPSHQVTQMGQEVILRCVPISNHLYFYWYRQILGQKVEFLVSFYNNEISEKSEIFDDQFSVERPDGSNFTLKIRSTKLEDSAMYFCASSLQDRAGNTIYFGEGSWLTVV.

In its sample, this clonotype was seen a few times. The CDR3 sequence is CASSTSGTGFHEQYF. CDR3 nucleotide sequence: TGTGCCAGCAGTACTTCCGGGACAGGGTTTCACGAGCAGTACTTC. The V and J genes are TRBV6-1 and TRBJ2-7, with 9 bases fitting TRBD1. CDR3 length: 15 residues. Trimming removed 5 bases from V and 5 bases from J; junction bases left unmatched: 10. Germline CDR1 reads MNHNS; CDR2 reads SASEGT.

This clonotype was detected many times. The chain employs TRBV28 and TRBJ2-2; D remains ambiguous. Germline V gene sequence: CDR1 MDHEN, CDR2 SYDVKM. The CDR3 extends over 16 amino acids. V was pared by 3 bases and J by 5 bases, with 16 bases between. Here the CDR3 reads CASSFGTVFSTGELFF. The CDR3 DNA reads TGTGCCAGCAGTTTCGGCACGGTTTTTTCAACCGGGGAGCTGTTTTTT.

This chain links TRBV12-3 or TRBV12-4 with TRBJ2-3, with D possibly being TRBD1 (5 bases). There are 14 residues in the CDR3. V was cut by 2 bases and J by 5 bases, with 11 bases left in between. CDR3 residues: CASSLWAGRDTQYF. For the CDR3, the DNA is TGTGCCAGCAGTTTATGGGCAGGGCGAGATACGCAGTATTTT.

Comment on this clonotype: One end of the junction does not line up with germline, which may come from a read error. The chain carries TRBV7-9 and TRBJ2-1; D is unresolved. The CDR3 spans 14 residues. The V gene's germline CDR1 is SEHNR and CDR2 FQNEAQ (reference sequence). The chain's CDR3 is CTSSSASDVNEQFF. The CDR3 DNA sequence: TGTACCAGCAGCTCAGCATCGGACGTAAATGAGCAGTTCTTC.

This clonotype occurred a few times. The chain employs TRBV4-3 and TRBJ2-3; perhaps TRBD2 as D (6 bases). Germline V gene lookup returns CDR1 LGHNA and CDR2 YSLEER. V lost 5 bases, J lost 4 bases, and 10 bases lay in between. This CDR3 contains 13 residues. In DNA, the CDR3 is TGCGCCAGCAGCGCGCGGGATGCAGATACGCAGTATTTT. Residues: CASSARDADTQYF.

The table lists this clonotype with many counts. The chain links TRBV5-1 to TRBJ1-1, with D possibly matching TRBD1 (5 bases). Germline-derived CDR1 and CDR2 are SGHRS and YFSETQ. The CDR3 runs 12 residues. With 2 bases removed from V and 10 bases from J, the gap between germline ends came to 12 bases. CDR3 sequence (DNA): TGCGCCAGCAGCTTCCAGGGAGACCGAGCTTTCTTT. Residues: CASSFQGDRAFF. The variable domain in full, with the rest retrieved from reference TRBV5-1 and TRBJ1-1, is KAGVTQTPRYLIKTRGQQVTLSCSPISGHRSVSWYQQTPGQGLQFLFEYFSETQRNKGNFPGRFSGRQFSNSRSEMNVSTLELGDSALYLCASSFQGDRAFFGQGTRLTVV.

This chain uses TRBV7-9 with TRBJ2-1; TRBD2 might be the D (6 bases). Germline CDR1 reads SEHNR; CDR2 reads FQNEAQ (reference sequence). V was trimmed by 2 bases and J by 2 bases, leaving 13 bases between them. The CDR3 is 16 residues long. CDR3 nucleotide sequence: TGTGCCAGCAGCTTAATTGCGGGGCGGACCTACAATGAGCAGTTCTTC. It is translated as CASSLIAGRTYNEQFF. The variable domain in full, with the rest retrieved from reference TRBV7-9 and TRBJ2-1, is DTGVSQNPRHKITKRGQNVTFRCDPISEHNRLYWYRQTLGQGPEFLTYFQNEAQLEKSRLLSDRFSAERPKGSFSTLEIQRTEQGDSAMYLCASSLIAGRTYNEQFFGPGTRLTVL.

This clonotype was observed at least ten times. This chain uses TRBV7-9 with TRBJ2-5; 8 bases align to TRBD1. Trimming at V came to 5 bases and at J to 5 bases, leaving 7 bases not matched to a gene. CDR3 length equals 14 residues. CDR1 and CDR2 (germline): SEHNR, FQNEAQ (reference sequence). The CDR3 loop is CASSRDRTWETQYF. DNA of the CDR3: TGTGCCAGCAGCAGGGACAGGACTTGGGAGACCCAGTACTTC.

This clonotype appeared many times. The chain has TRBV28 and TRBJ2-7; a possible D gene is TRBD1 (7 bases). The CDR3 runs to 14 residues. Trimming cost V 5 bases and J 5 bases, with 16 bases left between them. Germline V gives CDR1 MDHEN, CDR2 SYDVKM. The CDR3 sequence: CASSPRGRGDEQYF. The CDR3 nucleotides read TGTGCCAGCAGTCCCCGGGGCAGGGGGGACGAGCAGTACTTC.

This clonotype was detected many times. The V call is TRBV7-7, the J call TRBJ2-7, with D possibly TRBD1 on 5 matching bases. Germline V gives CDR1 SSHAT, CDR2 FNYEAQ (reference sequence). The V gene lost 5 bases and the J gene lost 2 bases, with 13 bases spanning the gap. This CDR3 region has 14 residues. CDR3 residues: CASSELDTPYEQYF. The CDR3, as DNA: TGTGCCAGCAGCGAACTGGACACACCCTACGAGCAGTACTTC.

Concerning this clonotype itself: One end of the junction fails to match germline, which may point to a read error. The chain recombines TRBV6-2 or TRBV6-3 with TRBJ2-1, with D possibly called TRBD1 or TRBD2 (5 bases each). The CDR3 runs 17 residues. Looked up from germline, CDR1 is MNHEY and CDR2 is SVGEGT. The CDR3: CAGRTGPPRISYNEQFF. The CDR3 DNA is TGTGCCGGCAGGACGGGACCGCCTAGAATCTCCTACAATGAGCAGTTCTTC.

This clonotype was recorded a few times. The chain couples TRBV9 to TRBJ2-1; 12 bases match TRBD2. In germline, CDR1 is SGDLS, CDR2 YYNGEE. This CDR3 has 16 amino acids. V gave up 0 bases and J gave up 13 bases; unmatched junction bases: 11. The CDR3 coding sequence is TGTGCCAGCAGCGTAGTACCCCGGACTAGCGGGACTGATCAGTTCTTC. Translating it yields CASSVVPRTSGTDQFF.

Remarks on this clonotype: An end of the junction differs from the germline gene, which may be a read error. The genes are TRBV29-1 and TRBJ1-1; D unclear. Per germline, CDR1 SQVTM and CDR2 ANQGSEA. The CDR3 covers 14 residues. CDR3 sequence (DNA): TGCAGCGTTGAGAGAGGCCTGATGAACACTGAAGCTCTCTTT. Translating gives CSVERGLMNTEALF.

This clonotype came up a few times. The chain uses TRBV4-1 and TRBJ2-5; D is possibly TRBD1 or TRBD2 (5 bases each). Germline V gene data show CDR1 as MGHRA and CDR2 as YSYEKL. The CDR3 covers 15 residues. Trimming cost V 4 bases and J 2 bases, with 14 bases left between them. As DNA, the CDR3 is TGCGCCAGCAGCCGATCGGGACGGTTGCAAGAGACCCAGTACTTC. Translation: CASSRSGRLQETQYF.

In this sample, this clonotype turned up many times. The rearrangement joins TRBV20-1 to TRBJ1-2; TRBD1 aligns across 9 bases. V was pared by 5 bases and J by 3 bases, with 10 bases of the junction left unmatched. CDR1 and CDR2 from the germline V gene are DFQATT and SNEGSKA (reference sequence). CDR3 length: 15 amino acids. DNA of the CDR3: TGCAGTGCTTATGTCCGGGACAGGGAACACTATGGCTACACCTTC. Translated: CSAYVRDREHYGYTF.

This clonotype was recorded a few times. V gene TRBV5-5 combines with J gene TRBJ1-2; 7 nucleotides line up with TRBD1. The junction had 14 bases not matched to a gene; V was cut back by 7 bases and J by 5 bases. The CDR3 consists of 15 residues. CDR1 SGHKS and CDR2 YYEKEE come from the germline V gene (reference sequence). CDR3 amino acids: CASGPVGAGGYGYTF. In DNA form, the CDR3 reads TGTGCCAGCGGCCCAGTTGGCGCAGGGGGTTATGGCTACACCTTC.

The genes are TRBV12-3 or TRBV12-4 and TRBJ1-2; tentatively, D is TRBD1 (6 bases). V lost 6 bases to trimming and J lost 0 bases, with 11 bases between them. This CDR3 contains 14 residues. The CDR3 spells CASSHRDANYGYTF. The CDR3 DNA reads as TGTGCCAGCAGCCACAGGGACGCTAACTATGGCTACACCTTC.

At least ten counts were recorded for this clonotype. V usage is TRBV5-6 and J usage is TRBJ1-2, with TRBD1 matching 8 bases. The CDR3 length is 14 residues. CDR1 is SGHDT, CDR2 YYEEEE, per germline. V lost 4 bases to trimming and J lost 4 bases; unmatched junction nucleotides: 6. This CDR3 reads CASSPDREGYGYTF. The CDR3 DNA is TGTGCCAGCAGCCCGGACAGGGAGGGCTATGGCTACACCTTC.

This clonotype was found many times. This chain joins TRBV11-2 and TRBJ2-3; TRBD2 aligns across 12 bases. V trimming: 3 bases; J trimming: 6 bases; junction bases outside the gene matches: 4. Looked up from germline, CDR1 is SGHAT and CDR2 is FQNNGV. The CDR3 consists of 15 residues. The CDR3 sequence is CASSFRLAGADTQYF. As DNA, the CDR3 is TGTGCCAGCAGCTTTCGACTAGCGGGAGCGGATACGCAGTATTTT.

This clonotype was seen ten or more times. The J gene is TRBJ2-1, the V gene TRBV6-1, with a tentative D call TRBD2 (6 bases). CDR1 MNHNS and CDR2 SASEGT come from the germline V gene. The CDR3 contains 15 residues. Deletions cut 1 base from V and 10 bases from J, with 17 bases between. CDR3 residues: CASSEGGLPLREQFF. Here the CDR3 DNA reads TGTGCCAGCAGTGAAGGGGGACTGCCCCTTAGGGAGCAGTTCTTC.

Many counts were recorded for this clonotype. V is TRBV6-5 and J is TRBJ1-2, with D possibly TRBD1 on 5 matching bases. V lost 2 bases and J lost 7, with 14 bases in between. The CDR3 runs to 14 residues. Germline V gene lookup returns CDR1 MNHEY and CDR2 SVGAGI. The CDR3 nucleotides are TGTGCCAGCAGTTACGGGGAAGGGGCTCCTGGCTACACCTTC. Its protein product is CASSYGEGAPGYTF.

A remark on this clonotype: A much larger clone differs by one base, so this may be a read error. V is TRBV4-1 and J is TRBJ1-6; TRBD1 is a possible D gene (6 bases). The germline gives CDR1 MGHRA, CDR2 YSYEKL. The CDR3 length is 15 residues. The V gene lost 0 bases and the J gene lost 9 bases, with 12 bases spanning the gap. The CDR3 nucleotides are TGCGCCAGCAGCCAAGACCGCCGACAGGTTTCACCCCTCCACTTT. Its protein is CASSQDRRQVSPLHF.

There are a few counts of this clonotype. The V gene is TRBV14, the J gene TRBJ2-2; D gene ambiguous. This CDR3 has 16 residues. Germline CDR1 reads SGHDN; CDR2 reads FVKESK. Trimming removed 4 bases from V and 0 bases from J, with 12 bases in between. This CDR3 reads CASSRPWGSNTGELFF. For the CDR3, the DNA is TGTGCCAGCAGCCGGCCCTGGGGTTCGAACACCGGGGAGCTGTTTTTT.

There are a few counts of this clonotype. This may be a read error: a much more frequent sequence differs by one nucleotide. The CDR3 DNA follows: TGTGCCAGCAGCCGGACTCGCGGGGGGGTGGTAGATACGCAGTATTTT. Translated, it gives CASSRTRGGVVDTQYF. The J gene is TRBJ2-3, the V gene TRBV11-2; TRBD2 agrees at 9 bases. J lost 5 bases, V lost 5 bases, and 11 bases had no gene match. Per germline, CDR1 SGHAT and CDR2 FQNNGV. The CDR3 runs 16 residues.

This clonotype was counted many times. The CDR3: CASSWRVGDRDGYTF. CDR3 DNA sequence: TGTGCCAGCAGTTGGAGGGTGGGGGATAGGGATGGCTACACCTTC. V usage is TRBV11-2 and J usage is TRBJ1-2; the D gene is possibly TRBD1 (5 bases). The germline gives CDR1 SGHAT, CDR2 FQNNGV. The CDR3 contains 15 residues. V lost 6 bases, J lost 6 bases, and 20 bases lay in between.

This clonotype came up a few times. The rearrangement uses TRBV29-1 and TRBJ2-3, with 8 bases matching TRBD2. Germline CDR1 reads SQVTM; CDR2 reads ANQGSEA. Trimming cost V 6 bases and J 5 bases; bases outside gene matches: 10. The CDR3 runs to 14 residues. Written as DNA, the CDR3 is TGCAGCGTCCGGGCGGGGGGCGAGGTAGATACGCAGTATTTT. This encodes CSVRAGGEVDTQYF.

This clonotype was counted at least ten times. The genes are TRBV11-2 and TRBJ2-1, with 7 bases identical to TRBD2. The CDR3 contains 17 residues. The V segment lost 4 bases and the J segment 0 bases; nucleotides outside the gene matches: 9. In germline, CDR1 is SGHAT, CDR2 FQNNGV. The CDR3 loop reads CASSSTASGLSYNEQFF. DNA for the CDR3: TGTGCCAGCAGCTCCACGGCTAGCGGTCTCTCCTACAATGAGCAGTTCTTC.